Below are 32 T cell receptor beta chains sequenced from a single sample in a study of CD8 T cells in ankylosing spondylitis. TCRdb analysed the 5' RACE reads with MiXCR anew, one entry per CDR3 protein. The sample has 700,000 to 1,000,000 distinct CDR3 sequences, roughly 10% seen once; the top ten hold under 0.6%. General observations from the study: Several highly homologous variants made up a TCR beta motif that seemed to typify ankylosing spondylitis blood.

The antigens these receptors bind are not known. The sequenced sample consisted of blood, either unsorted or a sorted T cell fraction (not recorded which). The origin of the receptors is a male donor with ankylosing spondylitis.

This clonotype has a handful of counts. This chain joins TRBV4-2 and TRBJ1-5; D is undetermined. The V and J ends lost 4 bases and 6 bases respectively, with 10 bases between them. The CDR3 totals 13 residues. The germline gives CDR1 LGHNA, CDR2 YNFKEQ. The DNA of the CDR3 is TGTGCCAGCAGCCTCGGAGCGGCTCAGCCCCAGCATTTT. Translating it yields CASSLGAAQPQHF.

This clonotype was seen a handful of times. The chain joins TRBV5-5 to TRBJ1-2; D gene ambiguous. Germline V gives CDR1 SGHKS, CDR2 YYEKEE (reference sequence). V lost 5 bases and J 5 bases, leaving 16 bases between the germline ends. The CDR3 spans 14 residues. In DNA form, the CDR3 reads TGTGCCAGCAGGCCCCCGGGGAGTGGGTATGGCTACACCTTC. Amino acids: CASRPPGSGYGYTF.

The V and J genes are TRBV29-1 and TRBJ1-2; 9 bases map to TRBD1. The CDR3 sequence is 13 residues long. J gave up 2 bases and V 4 bases, and 2 bases lay outside the gene matches. Germline V gives CDR1 SQVTM, CDR2 ANQGSEA. The CDR3 sequence is CSVGGTGNYGYTF. Written as DNA, the CDR3 is TGCAGCGTTGGTGGGACAGGGAACTATGGCTACACCTTC.

CDR3 loop: CASSLQHGQGAFDGELFF. The CDR3 coding sequence is TGTGCCAGCAGCCTCCAACATGGACAGGGGGCCTTTGACGGGGAGCTGTTTTTT. V usage is TRBV4-2 and J usage is TRBJ2-2, with TRBD1 matching 11 bases. Germline-derived CDR1 and CDR2 are LGHNA and YNFKEQ. The CDR3 loop spans 18 amino acids. J was trimmed by 7 bases and V by 4 bases; bases with no gene match: 14.

The rearrangement uses TRBV20-1 and TRBJ2-5; 8 bases are shared with TRBD1. Germline V gene sequence: CDR1 DFQATT, CDR2 SNEGSKA (reference sequence). The CDR3 runs 12 residues. CDR3 coding DNA: TGCAGCTTCGACAGGGGCGGCGAGACCCAGTACTTC. This encodes CSFDRGGETQYF.

There are a few counts of this clonotype. The chain uses TRBV6-1 and TRBJ2-1, with unresolved D. The germline V gene has CDR1 MNHNS and CDR2 SASEGT. Trimming left V 7 bases short and J 2 bases short, with 9 bases between. This CDR3 is built from 13 residues. Written as DNA, the CDR3 is TGTGCCAGCACCAAAAGGGCCTACAATGAGCAGTTCTTC. Translating gives CASTKRAYNEQFF.

The chain is built from TRBV20-1 and TRBJ2-1; 7 bases are a match to TRBD2. This CDR3 region has 19 residues. From germline, CDR1 is DFQATT and CDR2 SNEGSKA (reference sequence). J lost 6 bases, V lost 0 bases, and 20 bases had no gene match. As DNA, the CDR3 is TGCAGTGCTAGAGAGCCCCCCTCTGCGGCCGGGAGGAAAAGCAATGAGCAGTTCTTC. It specifies CSAREPPSAAGRKSNEQFF.

This chain links TRBV20-1 with TRBJ1-5, with unresolved D. Germline V lookup: CDR1 DFQATT, CDR2 SNEGSKA (reference sequence). The CDR3 consists of 12 residues. V was pared by 1 base and J by 8 bases, with 9 bases between. The CDR3 loop reads CSARAYGEPQHF. The CDR3 DNA is TGCAGTGCTAGAGCGTACGGGGAGCCCCAGCATTTT.

This clonotype was counted between two and nine times. The chain is built from TRBV5-6 and TRBJ1-2; perhaps TRBD1 as D (6 bases). Deletions cut 4 bases from V and 8 bases from J, with 15 bases between. This CDR3 is 13 amino acids long. CDR1 is SGHDT, CDR2 YYEEEE, per germline. The CDR3 DNA sequence: TGTGCCAGCAGCCCGAGGGGGACGGGAGGCTACACCTTC. This encodes CASSPRGTGGYTF. The variable domain in full, with the rest retrieved from reference TRBV5-6 and TRBJ1-2, is DAGVTQSPTHLIKTRGQQVTLRCSPKSGHDTVSWYQQALGQGPQFIFQYYEEEERQRGNFPDRFSGHQFPNYSSELNVNALLLGDSALYLCASSPRGTGGYTFGSGTRLTVV.

The sample holds a few counts of this clonotype. This chain joins TRBV15 and TRBJ1-1, with D uncertain. CDR3 size: 14 residues. Germline assignment: CDR1 LNHNV and CDR2 YYDKDF (reference sequence). Trimming removed 0 bases from V and 4 bases from J, with 9 bases in between. CDR3 bases: TGTGCCACCAGCAGAGAAAGGGTTATCACTGAAGCTTTCTTT. It translates to CATSRERVITEAFF.

This clonotype occurred many times. The genes are TRBV5-4 and TRBJ2-2, with no clear D. This CDR3 spans 16 amino acids. Looked up from germline, CDR1 is SGHNT and CDR2 is YYREEE (reference sequence). Trimming took 0 bases from V and 2 from J, leaving 11 bases between them. The CDR3 sequence: CASSLGWQVNTGELFF. In nucleotides, the CDR3 is TGTGCCAGCAGCTTGGGTTGGCAGGTTAACACCGGGGAGCTGTTTTTT.

A single count supports this clonotype. V and J are TRBV6-2 or TRBV6-3 and TRBJ2-2, with D uncertain. The CDR3 length is 14 residues. Trimming shortened V by 2 bases and J by 7 bases, and 11 bases separated the two germline ends. Germline CDR1 is MNHEY and CDR2 is SVGEGT. This chain's CDR3 is CASSYEVWVGELFF. The CDR3 region has the DNA TGTGCCAGCAGTTACGAGGTTTGGGTCGGGGAGCTGTTTTTT.

In this sample, this clonotype turned up a few times. V usage is TRBV29-1 and J usage is TRBJ1-1, with D perhaps TRBD1 (6 bases). The V end lost 4 bases, the J end lost 1 base, and 10 bases lay between the germline ends. CDR1 is SQVTM, CDR2 ANQGSEA, per germline. The CDR3 runs 13 residues. CDR3 region: CSVAYRENTEAFF. The CDR3 region has the DNA TGCAGCGTTGCGTACAGGGAGAACACTGAAGCTTTCTTT.

V usage is TRBV7-2 and J usage is TRBJ2-7, with D perhaps given as TRBD1 or TRBD2 (5 bases each). Trimming left V 7 bases short and J 1 base short, with 17 bases between. This CDR3 is 15 amino acids long. Germline assignment: CDR1 SGHTA and CDR2 FQGNSA. In nucleotides, the CDR3 is TGTGCCAGCACCGTAAGGGACGTAGAGTCCTACGAGCAGTACTTC. Translated, it gives CASTVRDVESYEQYF. The full variable domain, with the rest looked up from reference TRBV7-2 and TRBJ2-7, is GAGVSQSPSNKVTEKGKDVELRCDPISGHTALYWYRQSLGQGLEFLIYFQGNSAPDKSGLPSDRFSAERTGGSVSTLTIQRTQQEDSAVYLCASTVRDVESYEQYFGPGTRLTVT.

The chain couples TRBV12-3 or TRBV12-4 to TRBJ1-2; TRBD1 matches 9 bases. CDR3 length: 14 residues. V lost 5 bases to trimming and J lost 4 bases; unmatched junction nucleotides: 5. The CDR3 region is CASSHRGRTYGYTF. CDR3 DNA sequence: TGTGCCAGCAGTCACAGGGGGCGCACCTATGGCTACACCTTC.

The chain is built from TRBV7-8 and TRBJ2-3; D unclear. Trimming left V 4 bases short and J 2 bases short, with 7 bases between. In germline, CDR1 is SGHVS, CDR2 FQNEAQ. The CDR3 consists of 13 residues. DNA for the CDR3: TGTGCCAGCAGCTGGACGGACACAGATACGCAGTATTTT. Amino acids: CASSWTDTDTQYF.

The chain combines TRBV4-1 with TRBJ2-5; the match to TRBD2 covers 7 bases. V was clipped by 2 bases and J by 4 bases; unmatched bases: 10. CDR1 is MGHRA and CDR2 is YSYEKL in the germline V gene. CDR3 length equals 16 residues. CDR3 sequence (DNA): TGCGCCAGCAGCCAACCGAAGGACGGGAGGCGAGAGACCCAGTACTTC. Protein product: CASSQPKDGRRETQYF.

The chain recombines TRBV29-1 with TRBJ1-5; D is undetermined. Germline lookup yields CDR1 SQVTM and CDR2 ANQGSEA. Trimming removed 6 bases at V and 3 bases at J, with 18 bases between. This CDR3 spans 15 amino acids. This CDR3 reads CSVAHPGRFNQPQHF. CDR3 DNA sequence: TGCAGCGTAGCCCACCCTGGACGGTTCAATCAGCCCCAGCATTTT.

This clonotype was detected only a few times. The rearrangement joins TRBV6-2 or TRBV6-3 to TRBJ2-6; TRBD1 matches at 8 bases. Germline trimming cut 10 bases from V and 4 bases from J; bases unmatched to any gene: 12. The length of the CDR3 is 16 residues. Per germline, CDR1 MNHEY and CDR2 SVGEGT. The CDR3 DNA reads TGTGCCACGCGTCGGACAGGGAATTCAGGGGCCAACGTCCTGACTTTC. Translation gives CATRRTGNSGANVLTF.

The chain recombines TRBV20-1 with TRBJ1-6; D remains ambiguous. The V and J ends lost 6 bases and 10 bases respectively, with 16 bases between them. Germline-derived CDR1 and CDR2 are DFQATT and SNEGSKA (reference sequence). This CDR3 is built from 13 residues. CDR3 DNA: TGCAGTGCGGCTCCGAGCTGGCGATCACCCCTCCACTTT. It encodes CSAAPSWRSPLHF.

This clonotype was seen repeatedly, ten times or more. The rearrangement links TRBV5-1 to TRBJ2-5, with 9 bases that match TRBD1. The ends lost 0 bases at V and 2 bases at J; junction bases unmatched: 5. In germline, CDR1 is SGHRS, CDR2 YFSETQ. This CDR3 contains 16 residues. CDR3 amino acids: CASSLGDRDIQETQYF. CDR3 nucleotides: TGCGCCAGCAGCTTGGGGGACAGGGACATTCAAGAGACCCAGTACTTC.

CDR3 sequence (DNA): TGCAGTGCTAGAGAGGGTGGGGGGGGAACCTACGAGCAGTACTTC. It yields the protein CSAREGGGGTYEQYF. V and J are TRBV20-1 and TRBJ2-7, with 7 nucleotides matching TRBD2. This CDR3 has 15 amino acids. V was pared by 0 bases and J by 2 bases, with 7 bases of the junction left unmatched. The germline V gene has CDR1 DFQATT and CDR2 SNEGSKA (reference sequence).

The chain links TRBV28 to TRBJ1-5, with D maybe TRBD1 (6 bases). The CDR3 spans 14 residues. The ends were cut back, 2 bases at V and 7 bases at J, with 12 bases in the middle. The germline V gene has CDR1 MDHEN and CDR2 SYDVKM. The CDR3 bases are TGTGCCAGCAGTTTAGTCCACAGGGAGCAGCCCCAGCATTTT. This sequence encodes CASSLVHREQPQHF.

This chain uses TRBV5-1 with TRBJ2-5, with 8 bases aligning to TRBD2. Germline assignment: CDR1 SGHRS and CDR2 YFSETQ. The V segment lost 2 bases and the J segment 0 bases; nucleotides outside the gene matches: 9. This CDR3 region has 17 residues. The CDR3 is CASSFAASGSYQETQYF. The CDR3 coding sequence is TGCGCCAGCAGCTTCGCGGCTAGCGGGTCGTACCAAGAGACCCAGTACTTC.

This clonotype occurred a few times. CDR3 residues: CSATSGRTRYEQYF. The CDR3 DNA reads TGCAGTGCTACGAGCGGGAGGACCCGCTACGAGCAGTACTTC. The chain is built from TRBV20-1 and TRBJ2-7, with 9 bases fitting TRBD2. The germline V gene has CDR1 DFQATT and CDR2 SNEGSKA (reference sequence). V dropped 4 bases and J dropped 3; count of bases not matched to a gene: 7. The CDR3 sequence is 14 residues long.

This clonotype was counted at least ten times. The CDR3 DNA reads as TGTGCCAGCAGCATTAGCGGGGGCTCCTACGAGCAGTACTTC. It yields the protein CASSISGGSYEQYF. V gene TRBV7-2 combines with J gene TRBJ2-7, with 9 bases fitting TRBD2. The CDR3 sequence is 14 residues long. The V segment lost 5 bases and the J segment 0 bases; nucleotides outside the gene matches: 2. The germline V gene encodes CDR1 SGHTA and CDR2 FQGNSA.

This clonotype was detected many times. The chain is built from TRBV7-2 and TRBJ2-7; D is unresolved. V lost 5 bases and J 0 bases, leaving 11 bases between the germline ends. This CDR3 contains 14 residues. Germline loops: CDR1 SGHTA, CDR2 FQGNSA. The CDR3 DNA sequence: TGTGCCAGCAGCCCCCGCAGGAACTCCTACGAGCAGTACTTC. Translation gives CASSPRRNSYEQYF.

The J gene is TRBJ2-1, the V gene TRBV5-1, with D possibly matching TRBD2 (5 bases). Germline-derived CDR1 and CDR2 are SGHRS and YFSETQ. The V end was cut by 5 bases, the J end by 0 bases, with 9 bases between. The CDR3 is 14 amino acids. The CDR3: CASSTGFSYNEQFF. CDR3 coding DNA: TGCGCCAGCAGTACGGGGTTCTCCTACAATGAGCAGTTCTTC.

This clonotype came up a few times. The V gene is TRBV4-3, the J gene TRBJ1-5; maybe TRBD1 (5 bases). This CDR3 is 14 amino acids long. V was cut by 0 bases and J by 8 bases, with 11 bases left in between. Per the germline V gene, CDR1 is LGHNA and CDR2 is YSLEER. The CDR3 loop reads CASSQDERGKPQHF. CDR3 sequence (DNA): TGCGCCAGCAGCCAAGACGAAAGGGGCAAGCCCCAGCATTTT.

This clonotype appeared many times. This sequence joins TRBV4-2 and TRBJ2-1; D possibly corresponds to TRBD1 (6 bases). V shed 0 bases and J shed 0 bases, with 9 bases lying between them. The CDR3 has 16 residues. CDR1 is LGHNA, CDR2 YNFKEQ, per germline. DNA for the CDR3: TGTGCCAGCAGCCAAGACAGGGGTAGCTCCTACAATGAGCAGTTCTTC. This codes for CASSQDRGSSYNEQFF.

This clonotype was detected a few times. The V gene is TRBV15, the J gene TRBJ1-5; 8 bases align to TRBD1. The V segment lost 0 bases and the J segment 6 bases; nucleotides outside the gene matches: 10. This CDR3 spans 17 amino acids. Germline V gives CDR1 LNHNV, CDR2 YYDKDF (reference sequence). The chain's CDR3 is CATSRDPYQGAGQPQHF. CDR3 nucleotide sequence: TGTGCCACCAGCAGAGATCCTTACCAGGGGGCGGGTCAGCCCCAGCATTTT.

This clonotype has only a few counts. The chain carries TRBV7-9 and TRBJ1-1, with a weak D call TRBD1 (6 bases). Germline V CDR1 and CDR2: SEHNR, FQNEAQ (reference sequence). CDR3 size: 16 residues. The V and J ends lost 5 bases and 0 bases respectively, with 16 bases between them. The CDR3 DNA reads as TGTGCCAGCAGCCCCAGGGGACTAGGGATGAACACTGAAGCTTTCTTT. Its protein is CASSPRGLGMNTEAFF.